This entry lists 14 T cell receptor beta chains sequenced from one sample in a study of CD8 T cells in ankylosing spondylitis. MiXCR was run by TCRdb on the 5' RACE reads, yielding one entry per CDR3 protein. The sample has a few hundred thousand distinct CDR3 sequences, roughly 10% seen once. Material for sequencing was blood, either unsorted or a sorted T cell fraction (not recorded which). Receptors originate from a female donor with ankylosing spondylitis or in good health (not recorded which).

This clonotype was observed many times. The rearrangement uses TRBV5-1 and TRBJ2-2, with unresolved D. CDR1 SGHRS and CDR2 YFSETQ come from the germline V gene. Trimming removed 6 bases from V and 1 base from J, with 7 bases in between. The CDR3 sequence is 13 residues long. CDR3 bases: TGCGCCAGCAATAAGGGGAACACCGGGGAGCTGTTTTTT. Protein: CASNKGNTGELFF.

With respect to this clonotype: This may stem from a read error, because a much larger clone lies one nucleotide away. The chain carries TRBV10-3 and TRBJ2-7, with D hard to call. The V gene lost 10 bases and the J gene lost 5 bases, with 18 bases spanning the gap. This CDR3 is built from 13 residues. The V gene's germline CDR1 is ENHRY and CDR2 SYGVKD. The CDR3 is CASEHTSRHEQYF. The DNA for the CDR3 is TGTGCCAGCGAGCACACCTCTCGGCACGAGCAGTACTTC.

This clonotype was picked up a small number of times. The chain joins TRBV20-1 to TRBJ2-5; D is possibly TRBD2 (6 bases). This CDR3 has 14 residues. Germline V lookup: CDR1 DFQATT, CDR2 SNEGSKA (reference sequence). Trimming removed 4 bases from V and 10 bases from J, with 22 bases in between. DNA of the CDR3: TGCAGTGCTATTCCGGGACCCGGGGGACGCGGCCAGTACTTC. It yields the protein CSAIPGPGGRGQYF.

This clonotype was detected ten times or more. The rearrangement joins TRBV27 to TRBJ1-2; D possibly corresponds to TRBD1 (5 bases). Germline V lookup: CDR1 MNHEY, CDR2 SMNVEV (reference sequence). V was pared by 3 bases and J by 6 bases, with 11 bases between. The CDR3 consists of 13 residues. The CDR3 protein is CASSFRAGDGYTF. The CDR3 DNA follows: TGTGCCAGCAGTTTCAGGGCTGGCGATGGCTACACCTTC.

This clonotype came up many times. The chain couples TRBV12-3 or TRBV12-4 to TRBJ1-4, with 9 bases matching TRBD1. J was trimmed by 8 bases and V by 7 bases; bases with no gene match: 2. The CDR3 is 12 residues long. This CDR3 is CASMTGGEKLFF. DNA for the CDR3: TGTGCCAGCATGACAGGGGGAGAAAAACTGTTTTTT.

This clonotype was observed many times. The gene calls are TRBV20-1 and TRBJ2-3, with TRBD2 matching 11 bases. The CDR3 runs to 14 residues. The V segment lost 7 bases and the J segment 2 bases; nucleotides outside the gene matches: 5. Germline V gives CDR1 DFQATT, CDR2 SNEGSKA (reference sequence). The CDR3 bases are TGCAGTGGAACGACTAGCGGGAACACAGATACGCAGTATTTT. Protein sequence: CSGTTSGNTDTQYF.

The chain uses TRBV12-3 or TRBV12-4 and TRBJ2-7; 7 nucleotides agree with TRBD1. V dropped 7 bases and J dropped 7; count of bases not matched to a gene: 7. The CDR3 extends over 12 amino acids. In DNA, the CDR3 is TGTGCCAGCACCCCTTCAGGGGGTGAGCAGTACTTC. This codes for CASTPSGGEQYF.

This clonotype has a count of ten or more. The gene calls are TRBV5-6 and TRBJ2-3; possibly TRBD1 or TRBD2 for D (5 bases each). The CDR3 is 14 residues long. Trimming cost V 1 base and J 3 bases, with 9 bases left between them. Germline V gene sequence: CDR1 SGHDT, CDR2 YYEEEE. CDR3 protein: CASSLYEGTDTQYF. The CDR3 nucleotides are TGTGCCAGCAGCTTGTACGAGGGGACAGATACGCAGTATTTT.

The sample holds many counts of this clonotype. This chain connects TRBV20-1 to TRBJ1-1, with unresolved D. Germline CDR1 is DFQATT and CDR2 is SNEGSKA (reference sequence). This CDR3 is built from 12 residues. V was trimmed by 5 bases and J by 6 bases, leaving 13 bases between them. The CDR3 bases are TGCAGTGCTCCCGGCGCAGCCGCTGAAGCTTTCTTT. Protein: CSAPGAAAEAFF.

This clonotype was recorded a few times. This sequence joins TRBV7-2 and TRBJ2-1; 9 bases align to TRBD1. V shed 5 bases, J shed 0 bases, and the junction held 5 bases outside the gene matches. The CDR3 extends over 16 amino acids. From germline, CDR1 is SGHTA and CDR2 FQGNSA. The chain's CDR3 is CASSPGTGSSYNEQFF. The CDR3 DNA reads TGTGCCAGCAGCCCCGGGACAGGGAGCTCCTACAATGAGCAGTTCTTC.

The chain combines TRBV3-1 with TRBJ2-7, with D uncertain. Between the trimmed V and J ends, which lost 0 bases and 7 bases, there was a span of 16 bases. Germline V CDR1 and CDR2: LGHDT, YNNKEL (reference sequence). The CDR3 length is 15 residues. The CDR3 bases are TGTGCCAGCAGCCAAGAACAGCGAACCTCTTGGGAGCAGTACTTC. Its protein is CASSQEQRTSWEQYF.

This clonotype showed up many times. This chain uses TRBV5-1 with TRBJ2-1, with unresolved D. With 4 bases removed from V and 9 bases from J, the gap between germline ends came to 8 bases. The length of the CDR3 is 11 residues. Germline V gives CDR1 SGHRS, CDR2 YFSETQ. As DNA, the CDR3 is TGCGCCAGCAGCACGGATCTTGAGCAGTTCTTC. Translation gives CASSTDLEQFF.

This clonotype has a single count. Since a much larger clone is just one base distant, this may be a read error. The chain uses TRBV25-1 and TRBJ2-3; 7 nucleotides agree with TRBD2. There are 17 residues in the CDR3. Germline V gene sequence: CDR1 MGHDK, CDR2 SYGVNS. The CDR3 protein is CARSEYKRGSSTDTQYF. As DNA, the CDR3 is TGTGCCCGCAGTGAATATAAGCGGGGTTCTAGCACAGATACGCAGTATTTT.

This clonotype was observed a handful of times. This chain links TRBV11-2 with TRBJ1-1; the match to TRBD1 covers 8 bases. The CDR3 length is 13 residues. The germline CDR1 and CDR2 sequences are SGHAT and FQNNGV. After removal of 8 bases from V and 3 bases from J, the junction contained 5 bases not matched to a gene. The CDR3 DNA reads TGTGCCAGCCTTTTGGGACAGGACACTGAAGCTTTCTTT. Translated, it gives CASLLGQDTEAFF. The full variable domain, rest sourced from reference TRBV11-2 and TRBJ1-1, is EAGVAQSPRYKIIEKRQSVAFWCNPISGHATLYWYQQILGQGPKLLIQFQNNGVVDDSQLPKDRFSAERLKGVDSTLKIQPAKLEDSAVYLCASLLGQDTEAFFGQGTRLTVV.